The 14 T cell receptor beta chains below were found in one sample sequenced in a study of cytomegalovirus exposure and HLA in healthy donors. Primers included in the PCR were 60 Vbeta and 13 Jbeta primers. Sequencing was performed with immunoSEQ multiplex PCR; in TCRdb, only in-frame clones are kept and a portion is missing. The table lists 70,000 or so clones, around 68% of them singletons, with roughly 9.8% in the top ten. Source material: PBMCs. All receptors come from a woman aged 25 to 39 in good health and CMV-seronegative.

This chain joins TRBV5-1 and TRBJ2-5, with 8 bases aligning to TRBD1. The CDR3 has 14 residues. The junction had 3 bases not matched to a gene; V was cut back by 0 bases and J by 5 bases. The germline CDR1 and CDR2 sequences are SGHRS and YFSETQ. CDR3 bases: TGCGCCAGCAGCTTGGAGCAGGGGGCCGAGACCCAGTACTTC. Translated, it gives CASSLEQGAETQYF.

V usage is TRBV2 and J usage is TRBJ1-3; D perhaps matches TRBD1 (6 bases). This CDR3 is built from 15 residues. Germline values: CDR1 SNHLY, CDR2 FYNNEI. Trimming left V 4 bases short and J 0 bases short, with 10 bases between. The CDR3 sequence: CASSGQDVSGNTIYF. DNA of the CDR3: TGTGCCAGCAGTGGACAGGACGTCTCTGGAAACACCATATATTTT.

CDR3 sequence reads: CASGIGGIAGPGGDTQYF. The CDR3 bases are TGTGCCAGCGGGATCGGGGGTATCGCGGGGCCTGGGGGAGATACGCAGTATTTT. The chain has TRBV13 and TRBJ2-3; possible D gene TRBD2, 6 bases. From germline, CDR1 is PRHDT and CDR2 FYEKMQ (reference sequence). The CDR3 covers 18 residues. Trimming shortened V by 8 bases and J by 5 bases, and 29 bases separated the two germline ends.

The rearrangement joins TRBV6-5 to TRBJ1-1; weak D call: TRBD1 (6 bases). The V gene's germline CDR1 is MNHEY and CDR2 SVGAGI. The germline V and J ends were trimmed by 2 bases and 8 bases, with 15 bases remaining between them. This CDR3 has 14 amino acids. For the CDR3, the DNA is TGTGCCAGCAGTTACAGGGGACACCTGCGGGAAGCTTTCTTT. The encoded protein is CASSYRGHLREAFF.

This clone was detected only a few times. The chain employs TRBV2 and TRBJ2-5, with a weak D call TRBD1 (6 bases). Per the germline V gene, CDR1 is SNHLY and CDR2 is FYNNEI. V lost 3 bases and J 1 base, leaving 9 bases between the germline ends. This CDR3 is 14 amino acids long. CDR3 sequence: CASSDRGTQETQYF. The DNA of the CDR3 is TGTGCCAGCAGTGACAGGGGTACCCAAGAGACCCAGTACTTC.

On this clone itself: At one end, the junction sequence differs from germline, possibly due to a read error. The chain combines TRBV4-1 with TRBJ2-3; TRBD2 matches at 11 bases. CDR3 length equals 16 residues. Germline-derived CDR1 and CDR2 are MGHRA and YSYEKL. CDR3 DNA: TGCGCCAGCAGCCAAGAGATCGCTAGCGGGGGGCCCGGGTCACATTTT. Protein product: CASSQEIASGGPGSHF.

The chain links TRBV5-1 to TRBJ2-3; 9 bases map to TRBD2. CDR1 and CDR2 (germline): SGHRS, YFSETQ. This CDR3 contains 16 residues. Losses at the gene ends were 5 bases for V and 2 bases for J; bases not matched to a gene: 9. The CDR3 sequence is CASSPGVAGVTDTQYF. The CDR3 bases are TGCGCCAGCAGTCCAGGGGTAGCGGGAGTCACAGATACGCAGTATTTT.

The chain's CDR3 is CASSYRGGVETQYF. In DNA form, the CDR3 reads TGTGCCAGCAGTTACCGAGGGGGCGTGGAGACCCAGTACTTC. The chain couples TRBV6-6 to TRBJ2-5, with 7 bases aligning to TRBD1. Germline V gene data show CDR1 as MNHNY and CDR2 as SVGAGI (reference sequence). CDR3 length: 14 amino acids. J gave up 5 bases and V 2 bases, and 5 bases lay outside the gene matches.

For this clone: With a far larger clone one base away, a read error is the likely cause. At the DNA level, this CDR3 is encoded by other sequences in the same sample as well. The chain links TRBV30 to TRBJ1-1; D may be TRBD1 (6 bases). CDR1 is GTSNPN and CDR2 is SVGIG in the germline V gene (reference sequence). CDR3 size: 13 residues. The CDR3 nucleotides are TGTGCCTGGTCCGCAGGGGTTTGGGCTGACGCTTTCTTT. Translation: CAWSAGVWADAFF.

This sequence joins TRBV6-5 and TRBJ2-7; the D gene is possibly TRBD2 (7 bases). Looked up from germline, CDR1 is MNHEY and CDR2 is SVGAGI. The CDR3 is 14 amino acids. V was cut by 5 bases and J by 6 bases, with 17 bases left in between. The CDR3: CASSSSSGGGEQYF. The CDR3 DNA reads as TGTGCCAGCAGTAGCTCTTCGGGGGGCGGCGAGCAGTACTTC.

The chain recombines TRBV19 with TRBJ1-5; D is uncertain. CDR1 is LNHDA, CDR2 SQIVND, per germline (reference sequence). This CDR3 region has 13 residues. V lost 3 bases and J lost 6, with 9 bases in between. The CDR3: CASSMTLPQPQHF. The CDR3 DNA sequence: TGTGCCAGTAGTATGACTTTACCTCAGCCCCAGCATTTT.

The table lists this clone with a count of one. V gene TRBV7-3 combines with J gene TRBJ2-5; tentatively, D is TRBD1 (5 bases). Judging by the DNA end, TRBJ2-7 fits better; the J call may be wrong. This CDR3 comprises 14 residues. CDR1 is SGHTA and CDR2 is FQGTGA in the germline V gene. CDR3 amino acids: CASSLSRGSYEQYF. The CDR3 nucleotides read TGTGCCAGCAGCTTAAGTAGGGGAAGCTACGAGCAGTACTTC.

This clone was picked up a small number of times. The chain is built from TRBV6-5 and TRBJ2-7; D is ambiguous. The CDR3 is 12 amino acids. CDR1 is MNHEY and CDR2 is SVGAGI in the germline V gene. Trimming cost V 10 bases and J 1 base, with 11 bases left between them. CDR3 sequence reads: CATETESYEQYF. The CDR3 DNA is TGTGCCACCGAAACGGAGTCCTACGAGCAGTACTTC.

The chain has TRBV7-8 and TRBJ1-2, with 7 bases identical to TRBD1. This CDR3 region has 14 residues. V lost 6 bases to trimming and J lost 8 bases; unmatched junction nucleotides: 12. Germline loops: CDR1 SGHVS, CDR2 FQNEAQ. DNA of the CDR3: TGTGCCAGCAGACCTGACCGGGACAGTGCCGGCTACACCTTC. This encodes CASRPDRDSAGYTF.